The 24 T cell receptor beta chains below were found in one sample sequenced in a study of blood T cells in healthy people across ages. The second PCR ran roughly 6 to 11 cycles with a sample-barcoded 5' primer and J-beta primers. TCRdb independently ran MiXCR on the 5' RACE reads; one entry per CDR3 protein. This table has under 800,000 distinct CDR3 sequences, 20% to 25% appearing once. Sequencing was done on a sample of blood. The receptors shown here come from a man in his 70s in good health.

The chain combines TRBV7-9 with TRBJ2-7; tentative D call: TRBD2 (6 bases). Per the germline V gene, CDR1 is SEHNR and CDR2 is FQNEAQ (reference sequence). This CDR3 is built from 13 residues. The V and J ends lost 5 bases and 6 bases respectively, with 14 bases between them. The CDR3 region has the DNA TGTGCCAGCAGCCCGACACTAGCTGTCGAGCAGTACTTC. Translation: CASSPTLAVEQYF. Full variable domain (missing parts from reference TRBV7-9 and TRBJ2-7): DTGVSQNPRHKITKRGQNVTFRCDPISEHNRLYWYRQTLGQGPEFLTYFQNEAQLEKSRLLSDRFSAERPKGSFSTLEIQRTEQGDSAMYLCASSPTLAVEQYFGPGTRLTVT.

The chain couples TRBV9 to TRBJ2-5; 11 bases fit TRBD1. The DNA end is more similar to TRBJ2-1, so the J call may be wrong. Germline V lookup: CDR1 SGDLS, CDR2 YYNGEE. This CDR3 has 16 residues. CDR3: CASSGRTGGFWNEQFF. The CDR3 DNA is TGTGCCAGCAGCGGGAGGACAGGGGGCTTTTGGAATGAGCAGTTCTTC.

This sequence joins TRBV11-2 and TRBJ2-5, with D uncertain. The DNA matches TRBJ2-7 better at its end, which makes the J call doubtful. This CDR3 comprises 14 residues. Germline-derived CDR1 and CDR2 are SGHAT and FQNNGV. The CDR3: CASSSTPGSYEQYF. The CDR3 DNA sequence: TGTGCCAGCAGCTCCACCCCGGGCTCCTACGAGCAGTACTTC.

This clonotype showed up just a few times. V gene TRBV3-1 combines with J gene TRBJ1-5, with a weak D call TRBD1 (5 bases). Germline-derived CDR1 and CDR2 are LGHDT and YNNKEL (reference sequence). The CDR3 has 16 residues. Trimming took off 3 bases at V and 2 bases at J, with 14 bases between the two ends. The CDR3 DNA is TGTGCCAGCAGCCAGGGACCTAGGCCCGGCAATCAGCCCCAGCATTTT. Amino acids: CASSQGPRPGNQPQHF.

This clonotype was detected a few times. The chain uses TRBV20-1 and TRBJ2-1; 10 nucleotides align to TRBD2. Germline CDR1 is DFQATT and CDR2 is SNEGSKA (reference sequence). Losses at the gene ends were 4 bases for V and 0 bases for J; bases not matched to a gene: 3. CDR3 length: 15 amino acids. CDR3 region: CSATLAGGSYNEQFF. In DNA form, the CDR3 reads TGCAGTGCTACCTTAGCGGGAGGCTCCTACAATGAGCAGTTCTTC.

V is TRBV14 and J is TRBJ1-4; possible D gene TRBD1, 6 bases. This CDR3 spans 14 amino acids. Between the trimmed V and J ends, which lost 3 bases and 8 bases, there was a span of 13 bases. Germline V gives CDR1 SGHDN, CDR2 FVKESK. CDR3 DNA: TGTGCCAGCAGCCACCGCCGAAGGGGGGAAAAACTGTTTTTT. Translation: CASSHRRRGEKLFF.

This clonotype showed up just a few times. In DNA, the CDR3 is TGTGCCAGCAGCGACTGGACAGGGATTGAAGCTTTCTTT. This encodes CASSDWTGIEAFF. This chain links TRBV12-3 or TRBV12-4 with TRBJ1-1; 8 nucleotides agree with TRBD1. V was pared by 6 bases and J by 7 bases, with 7 bases of the junction left unmatched. The CDR3 is made up of 13 amino acids.

The chain carries TRBV28 and TRBJ2-1; TRBD1 agrees at 11 bases. The J call is in doubt because the DNA end fits TRBJ2-7 better. CDR3 length: 14 residues. From germline, CDR1 is MDHEN and CDR2 SYDVKM. Here the CDR3 DNA reads TGTGCCAGCAGGGGGACAGGGGGTAACTACGAGCAGTACTTC. It specifies CASRGTGGNYEQYF.

This clonotype was seen many times. V gene TRBV4-3 combines with J gene TRBJ2-1, with 8 bases lining up with TRBD2. V lost 4 bases and J lost 5; bases outside the gene matches: 13. The CDR3 totals 17 residues. Per germline, CDR1 LGHNA and CDR2 YSLEER. The CDR3 DNA reads TGCGCCAGCAGCCTAGTAAGCGGGAGTGCCATGGACAATGAGCAGTTCTTC. Amino acids: CASSLVSGSAMDNEQFF.

This clonotype has more than one count but fewer than ten. This chain joins TRBV20-1 and TRBJ2-4; a possible D gene is TRBD1 (6 bases). Germline V CDR1 and CDR2: DFQATT, SNEGSKA (reference sequence). V was cut by 0 bases and J by 0 bases, with 12 bases left in between. The length of the CDR3 is 16 residues. The DNA for the CDR3 is TGCAGTGCTAGAGACCGGACAGACCTAGCCAAAAACATTCAGTACTTC. Translation: CSARDRTDLAKNIQYF.

The chain links TRBV2 to TRBJ2-2, with D hard to call. With 5 bases removed from V and 4 bases from J, the gap between germline ends came to 8 bases. Germline CDR1 and CDR2: SNHLY and FYNNEI. The CDR3 sequence is 13 residues long. CDR3 in amino acids: CASSSLVTGELFF. CDR3 nucleotide sequence: TGTGCCAGCAGTTCCTTAGTCACCGGGGAGCTGTTTTTT.

The CDR3 DNA is TGTGCCAGCAGTCGCCAATGGACGGGGAATGAAAAACTGTTTTTT. Encoded protein: CASSRQWTGNEKLFF. This chain links TRBV6-5 with TRBJ1-4, with D unresolved. Deletions cut 5 bases from V and 5 bases from J, with 15 bases between. CDR1 and CDR2 (germline): MNHEY, SVGAGI. CDR3 size: 15 residues.

The rearrangement joins TRBV20-1 to TRBJ2-7; TRBD1 is a possible D gene (6 bases). The CDR3 spans 14 residues. V was cut by 5 bases and J by 0 bases, with 14 bases left in between. Germline V gives CDR1 DFQATT, CDR2 SNEGSKA (reference sequence). The CDR3 DNA follows: TGCAGTGCTGCCAGGGGACCCAGCTCCTACGAGCAGTACTTC. This encodes CSAARGPSSYEQYF.

This clonotype turned up a few times. The V gene is TRBV28, the J gene TRBJ2-4; no clear D. The germline V gene has CDR1 MDHEN and CDR2 SYDVKM. Trimming removed 5 bases from V and 1 base from J, with 18 bases in between. There are 17 residues in the CDR3. This CDR3 is CASSPVVKALAKNIQYF. CDR3 nucleotides: TGTGCCAGCAGTCCCGTGGTGAAGGCCTTGGCCAAAAACATTCAGTACTTC. The entire variable domain, with the rest obtained from reference TRBV28 and TRBJ2-4, is as follows: DVKVTQSSRYLVKRTGEKVFLECVQDMDHENMFWYRQDPGLGLRLIYFSYDVKMKEKGDIPEGYSVSREKKERFSLILESASTNQTSMYLCASSPVVKALAKNIQYFGAGTRLSVL.

The V and J genes are TRBV29-1 and TRBJ2-3, with D possibly TRBD2 on 7 matching bases. Germline lookup yields CDR1 SQVTM and CDR2 ANQGSEA. Deletions cut 6 bases from V and 2 bases from J, with 12 bases between. This CDR3 region has 13 residues. The CDR3 region is CSVGGRTTDTQYF. In DNA, the CDR3 is TGCAGCGTGGGGGGGCGGACCACAGATACGCAGTATTTT.

This sequence joins TRBV2 and TRBJ2-3; D may be TRBD1 (6 bases). Germline V gene sequence: CDR1 SNHLY, CDR2 FYNNEI. The V gene lost 7 bases and the J gene lost 6 bases, with 14 bases spanning the gap. The CDR3 is 13 residues long. The CDR3 nucleotides read TGTGCCAGCAACCTGGACAGAGGGGATACGCAGTATTTT. Its protein is CASNLDRGDTQYF.

There are a few counts of this clonotype. This chain connects TRBV7-9 to TRBJ2-7, with TRBD2 matching over 8 bases. Germline lookup yields CDR1 SEHNR and CDR2 FQNEAQ (reference sequence). Unmatched junction bases numbered 6, after V lost 8 bases and J lost 0 bases. This CDR3 has 14 residues. For the CDR3, the DNA is TGTGCCAGCCTTAGCGGGATGCACTCCTACGAGCAGTACTTC. This codes for CASLSGMHSYEQYF. Looking up the rest from reference TRBV7-9 and TRBJ2-7 gives the full variable domain: DTGVSQNPRHKITKRGQNVTFRCDPISEHNRLYWYRQTLGQGPEFLTYFQNEAQLEKSRLLSDRFSAERPKGSFSTLEIQRTEQGDSAMYLCASLSGMHSYEQYFGPGTRLTVT.

The J gene is TRBJ1-6, the V gene TRBV4-1, with D unresolved. Trimming stripped 0 bases from V and 5 bases from J, with 5 bases between. This CDR3 contains 14 residues. Germline CDR1 MGHRA, CDR2 YSYEKL. CDR3 in amino acids: CASSQETDNSPLHF. CDR3 nucleotide sequence: TGCGCCAGCAGCCAAGAGACGGATAATTCACCCCTCCACTTT.

This clonotype was seen only once. The CDR3 bases are TGTGCCAGCTATCCAAGCGGGAGGGCCACAGATACGCAGTATTTT. This codes for CASYPSGRATDTQYF. The gene calls are TRBV5-6 and TRBJ2-3; 10 nucleotides align to TRBD2. Trimming removed 7 bases from V and 2 bases from J; junction bases left unmatched: 7. Germline-derived CDR1 and CDR2 are SGHDT and YYEEEE. This CDR3 is built from 15 residues.

The table lists this clonotype with a few counts. V and J are TRBV6-5 and TRBJ2-2, with 11 nucleotides matching TRBD1. Losses at the gene ends were 5 bases for V and 1 base for J; bases not matched to a gene: 12. Germline V gives CDR1 MNHEY, CDR2 SVGAGI. This CDR3 region has 19 residues. The CDR3: CASSTSGTGGLLNTGELFF. DNA for the CDR3: TGTGCCAGCAGTACTTCCGGGACAGGGGGGCTCCTGAACACCGGGGAGCTGTTTTTT.

This clonotype was detected many times. This chain uses TRBV7-2 with TRBJ2-1, with TRBD2 matching 9 bases. With 2 bases clipped from V and 4 bases from J, the junction kept 3 bases outside the gene matches. This CDR3 has 15 residues. Germline CDR1 SGHTA, CDR2 FQGNSA. CDR3 amino acids: CASSLSSGGYNEQFF. DNA for the CDR3: TGTGCCAGCAGCTTAAGTAGCGGGGGATACAATGAGCAGTTCTTC.

The J gene is TRBJ2-3, the V gene TRBV5-1, with TRBD1 matching over 7 bases. V shed 4 bases, J shed 5 bases, and the junction held 4 bases outside the gene matches. The CDR3 loop spans 13 amino acids. The germline V gene has CDR1 SGHRS and CDR2 YFSETQ. CDR3 amino acids: CASSIQGLDTQYF. The CDR3 DNA reads as TGCGCCAGCAGCATACAGGGGTTAGATACGCAGTATTTT.

This clonotype was counted a few times. The chain has TRBV29-1 and TRBJ2-1; 9 nucleotides line up with TRBD1. Trimming removed 6 bases from V and 4 bases from J; junction bases left unmatched: 13. The germline V gene has CDR1 SQVTM and CDR2 ANQGSEA. There are 16 residues in the CDR3. The DNA for the CDR3 is TGCAGCGTCGCCACTCGAACAGGGGGCCGATACAATGAGCAGTTCTTC. Translated: CSVATRTGGRYNEQFF.

This clonotype has just a few counts. The rearrangement uses TRBV28 and TRBJ2-3, with 11 bases that match TRBD1. Trimming took 6 bases from V and 4 from J; bases not matched to a gene: 9. Germline CDR1 reads MDHEN; CDR2 reads SYDVKM. This CDR3 is built from 16 residues. The CDR3 reads CASRALDRGPPDTQYF. The DNA for the CDR3 is TGTGCCAGCAGGGCTTTGGACAGGGGGCCCCCAGATACGCAGTATTTT.